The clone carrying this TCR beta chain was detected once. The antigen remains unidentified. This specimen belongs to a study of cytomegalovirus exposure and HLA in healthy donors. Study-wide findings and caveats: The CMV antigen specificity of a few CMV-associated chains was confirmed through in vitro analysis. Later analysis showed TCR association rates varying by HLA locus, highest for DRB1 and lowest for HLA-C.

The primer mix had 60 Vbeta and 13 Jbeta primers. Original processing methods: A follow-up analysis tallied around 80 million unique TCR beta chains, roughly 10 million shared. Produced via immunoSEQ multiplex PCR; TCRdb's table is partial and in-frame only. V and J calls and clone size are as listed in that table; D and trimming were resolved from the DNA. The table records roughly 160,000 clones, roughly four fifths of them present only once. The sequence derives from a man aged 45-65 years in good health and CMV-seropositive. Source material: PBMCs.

CDR3 amino acids: CASSLGRQETQYF. In nucleotides, the CDR3 is TGCGCCAGCAGCTTGGGCAGGCAAGAGACCCAGTACTTC. V and J are TRBV5-1 and TRBJ2-5; unclear D gene. This CDR3 contains 13 residues. Between the trimmed V and J ends, which lost 0 bases and 2 bases, there was a span of 5 bases. Looked up from germline, CDR1 is SGHRS and CDR2 is YFSETQ.